Below, 16 T cell receptor beta chains from the same sample are listed, as sequenced in a study of memory CD4+ T cells and cytomegalovirus serostatus (dated by TCRdb to about 2019). The method behind the library was the immunoSEQ multiplex PCR assay. TCRdb's version of the immuneACCESS table is confined to in-frame rearrangements and falls short of the full clone set. An unresolved V gene accounts for under half of the shortfall where checked; the remainder is of unknown origin. The sample table lists 55,000 to 75,000 clones, more than 75% of them with a count of one. Clones ranked in the top ten supply more than 0.8% of the sample. Single viable CD3+CD4+CD8-CD45RO+ cells were sorted as memory CD4+ T cells on a FACSAria II. The sample taken for sequencing was memory CD4+ T cells from blood. Receptors originate from an adult in good health and CMV-seronegative.

The chain combines TRBV30 with TRBJ1-1; TRBD1 matches at 7 bases. Germline V lookup: CDR1 GTSNPN, CDR2 SVGIG (reference sequence). The CDR3 covers 14 residues. With 2 bases clipped from V and 3 bases from J, the junction kept 6 bases outside the gene matches. This chain's CDR3 is CAWSRGRGDTEAFF. Written as DNA, the CDR3 is TGTGCCTGGAGTCGAGGCAGGGGGGACACTGAAGCTTTCTTT.

The V gene is TRBV10-3, the J gene TRBJ1-1; the D gene is possibly TRBD1 (6 bases). Germline V gives CDR1 ENHRY, CDR2 SYGVKD. The CDR3 sequence is 15 residues long. The V and J ends lost 0 bases and 1 base respectively, with 9 bases between them. The chain's CDR3 is CAISESTGSNTEAFF. Here the CDR3 DNA reads TGTGCCATCAGTGAGTCGACAGGCTCGAACACTGAAGCTTTCTTT.

A note on this clone: One junction end disagrees with the germline gene, perhaps due to a read error. The chain combines TRBV14 with TRBJ2-7, with D maybe TRBD1 (6 bases). CDR3 length: 11 residues. Germline CDR1 reads SGHDN; CDR2 reads FVKESK. The CDR3 protein is CASSRSGALVF. The CDR3 DNA sequence: TGTGCCAGCAGTCGTTCAGGGGCATTAGTCTTC.

The rearrangement links TRBV4-2 to TRBJ2-1; 15 bases agree with TRBD2. Unmatched junction bases numbered 6, after V lost 2 bases and J lost 10 bases. CDR1 is LGHNA, CDR2 YNFKEQ, per germline. The CDR3 totals 16 residues. The CDR3 sequence is CASSQPGLAGGGEQFF. The CDR3, as DNA: TGTGCCAGCAGCCAACCGGGACTAGCGGGGGGAGGCGAGCAGTTCTTC.

J is TRBJ2-1 and V is TRBV4-1; the match to TRBD2 covers 8 bases. The V gene's germline CDR1 is MGHRA and CDR2 YSYEKL. V trimming: 2 bases; J trimming: 0 bases; junction bases outside the gene matches: 9. The CDR3 is 18 amino acids. CDR3: CASSQSYSGAGSYNEQFF. CDR3 DNA sequence: TGCGCCAGCAGCCAATCCTATAGCGGGGCCGGCTCCTACAATGAGCAGTTCTTC.

The chain combines TRBV25-1 with TRBJ2-5; D is ambiguous. V lost 3 bases, J lost 3 bases, and 2 bases lay in between. The germline V gene has CDR1 MGHDK and CDR2 SYGVNS. The CDR3 consists of 11 residues. CDR3 bases: TGTGCCAGCAGTGATGAAGAGACCCAGTACTTC. This encodes CASSDEETQYF.

The CDR3 loop reads CASSPQAGGNTGELFF. CDR3 nucleotides: TGTGCCAGCAGTCCGCAGGCCGGGGGGAATACCGGGGAGCTGTTTTTT. The chain uses TRBV28 and TRBJ2-2, with 7 bases aligning to TRBD2. The CDR3 contains 16 residues. Trimming took 5 bases from V and 5 from J; bases not matched to a gene: 11. Germline V gene data show CDR1 as MDHEN and CDR2 as SYDVKM. The whole variable domain, remainder taken from reference TRBV28 and TRBJ2-2, is DVKVTQSSRYLVKRTGEKVFLECVQDMDHENMFWYRQDPGLGLRLIYFSYDVKMKEKGDIPEGYSVSREKKERFSLILESASTNQTSMYLCASSPQAGGNTGELFFGEGSRLTVL.

The chain links TRBV25-1 to TRBJ1-2, with 10 bases matching TRBD1. CDR3 length: 12 amino acids. J gave up 8 bases and V 7 bases, and 4 bases lay outside the gene matches. From germline, CDR1 is MGHDK and CDR2 SYGVNS. The CDR3 nucleotides are TGTGCCAGCACTAGGGACAGGGGAGGCTACACCTTC. Amino acids: CASTRDRGGYTF.

The chain recombines TRBV5-1 with TRBJ1-4; D gene uncertain. Per germline, CDR1 SGHRS and CDR2 YFSETQ. This CDR3 is 14 amino acids long. Trimming shortened V by 1 base and J by 5 bases, and 9 bases separated the two germline ends. The CDR3 bases are TGCGCCAGCAGCTTGCCCGACCCAAATGAAAAACTGTTTTTT. Protein product: CASSLPDPNEKLFF.

This clone was found a few times. V gene TRBV5-1 combines with J gene TRBJ2-7, with TRBD2 matching 7 bases. V lost 0 bases and J lost 3; bases outside the gene matches: 6. The CDR3 runs to 15 residues. Germline V CDR1 and CDR2: SGHRS, YFSETQ. The CDR3 reads CASSLDAGLLYEQYF. The CDR3 coding sequence is TGCGCCAGCAGCTTGGATGCGGGACTACTCTACGAGCAGTACTTC. Combining the CDR3 with reference TRBV5-1 and TRBJ2-7 gives the whole variable domain KAGVTQTPRYLIKTRGQQVTLSCSPISGHRSVSWYQQTPGQGLQFLFEYFSETQRNKGNFPGRFSGRQFSNSRSEMNVSTLELGDSALYLCASSLDAGLLYEQYFGPGTRLTVT.

The rearrangement links TRBV6-1 to TRBJ1-1; the D gene is possibly TRBD1 (6 bases). V was shortened by 6 bases and J by 1 base, with 9 bases between the two germline ends. Germline V gene data show CDR1 as MNHNS and CDR2 as SASEGT. The CDR3 runs 13 residues. The CDR3 reads CASRTGKNTEAFF. The CDR3 DNA follows: TGTGCCAGCAGGACAGGAAAGAACACTGAAGCTTTCTTT.

The rearrangement links TRBV10-3 to TRBJ2-1; 8 bases map to TRBD2. V dropped 8 bases and J dropped 8; count of bases not matched to a gene: 2. Per germline, CDR1 ENHRY and CDR2 SYGVKD. The CDR3 is 11 residues long. The CDR3 sequence: CAIGLAYEQFF. For the CDR3, the DNA is TGTGCCATCGGACTAGCTTATGAGCAGTTCTTC.

The chain couples TRBV15 to TRBJ2-1, with TRBD1 as a possible D gene (5 bases). The CDR3 contains 15 residues. Germline V gene data show CDR1 as LNHNV and CDR2 as YYDKDF (reference sequence). Trimming removed 3 bases from V and 8 bases from J, with 17 bases in between. The CDR3 loop is CATSRGTGSGYEQFF. Here the CDR3 DNA reads TGTGCCACCAGCAGGGGAACTGGTTCAGGGTATGAGCAGTTCTTC.

CDR3 sequence: CASGYSTDTQYF. The CDR3 DNA follows: TGCGCCAGCGGGTACAGCACAGATACGCAGTATTTT. This chain connects TRBV10-1 to TRBJ2-3; no clear D gene. The CDR3 has 12 residues. Germline CDR1 and CDR2: WNHNN and SYGVQD (reference sequence). The V end lost 8 bases, the J end lost 0 bases, and 6 bases lay between the germline ends.

The genes are TRBV18 and TRBJ2-2; 9 bases align to TRBD1. The trim removed 3 bases at V and 5 bases at J, leaving 4 bases unmatched. Germline V lookup: CDR1 KGHSH, CDR2 LQKENI. The CDR3 runs to 15 residues. CDR3 sequence (DNA): TGTGCCAGCTCACCGGGGACAGGGCGGACCGGGGAGCTGTTTTTT. Translated, it gives CASSPGTGRTGELFF.

With respect to this clone: The sample contains more than one DNA sequence encoding this CDR3. The chain combines TRBV5-1 with TRBJ2-7, with 9 bases aligning to TRBD1. The CDR3 spans 17 residues. Germline loops: CDR1 SGHRS, CDR2 YFSETQ. V shed 4 bases, J shed 2 bases, and the junction held 13 bases outside the gene matches. The CDR3, as DNA: TGCGCCAGCAGCCTGGACAGGGGCCCGGATGGGGCCTACGAGCAGTACTTC. Translated: CASSLDRGPDGAYEQYF.